The present T cell receptor beta chain was sequenced within a study of blood T cell repertoires in COVID-19. Study summary: The United States, Italy and Spain were the sources of the acute and convalescent COVID-19 samples. The analysed material was cDNA or gDNA that came from T cells, B-cell-depleted T cells, or PBMCs.

V gave up 6 bases and J gave up 1 base, with 6 bases separating them. The length of the CDR3 is 12 residues. CDR1 is SNHLY, CDR2 FYNNEI, per germline. Per the original methods: Estimation of nucleated cell counts relied on the amplification of reference gene primers. This table comes from immunoSEQ multiplex PCR, and its TCRdb copy is limited to in-frame clones, with some not included. That table gives V, J and clone size, and the DNA gave D and trimming. The table lists some 250,000 clones, approximately 81% of them singletons. The genes are TRBV2 and TRBJ1-2; D uncertain. The receptor comes from a man in his fifties or sixties with acute or convalescent COVID-19. Sequenced material: peripheral blood. The CDR3 here is CASSSNNYGYTF. The CDR3 coding sequence is TGTGCCAGCAGCAGTAATAACTATGGCTACACCTTC.